The clone carrying this TCR beta chain has more than one count but fewer than ten. Its target is not known. Germline V CDR1 and CDR2: SNHLY, FYNNEI. This CDR3 contains 17 residues. V was pared by 1 base and J by 0 bases, with 15 bases between. Libraries were prepared by immunoSEQ multiplex PCR; TCRdb keeps only in-frame clonotypes and omits some of them. The sample consists of under 15,000 clones, roughly 87% of them appearing once. The sample originates from a study of T cell clonotyping in hematopoietic cell transplantation. Points from the study as a whole: Higher Inverse Simpson Index values in graft donor and pretransplant recipient predicted broader posttransplant TCR diversity. CD4 and CD8 repertoire contributions could not be separated without sorting. At the given depth, recipient repertoires were over 95% de novo clonotypes. Recipient TCR diversity dropped after transplant; expanded clonotypes rose from day 30 to 180.

The TCR comes from a human donor who either received an allogeneic hematopoietic cell transplant for a myeloid malignancy or was a related donor (not recorded which). Some clones in this sample may be carry-over from other donors' samples. Sequences were obtained from peripheral blood mononuclear cells. The chain couples TRBV2 to TRBJ1-1; D ambiguous. The CDR3 DNA is TGTGCCAGCAGTGAAGTTGGGGTCGCAGGACTGAACACTGAAGCTTTCTTT. Residues: CASSEVGVAGLNTEAFF.